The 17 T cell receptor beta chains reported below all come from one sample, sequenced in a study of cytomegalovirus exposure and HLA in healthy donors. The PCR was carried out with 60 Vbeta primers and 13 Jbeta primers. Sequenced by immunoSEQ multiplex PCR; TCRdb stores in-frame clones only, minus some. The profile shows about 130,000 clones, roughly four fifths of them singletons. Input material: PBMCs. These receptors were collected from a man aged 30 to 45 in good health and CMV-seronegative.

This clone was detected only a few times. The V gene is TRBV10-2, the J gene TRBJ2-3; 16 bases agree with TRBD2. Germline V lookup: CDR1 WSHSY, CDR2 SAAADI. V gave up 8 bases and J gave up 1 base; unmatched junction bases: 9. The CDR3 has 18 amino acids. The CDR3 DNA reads TGCGCCAGCGGCCCGGGACTAGCGGGAGGGAGTGGCACAGATACGCAGTATTTT. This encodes CASGPGLAGGSGTDTQYF.

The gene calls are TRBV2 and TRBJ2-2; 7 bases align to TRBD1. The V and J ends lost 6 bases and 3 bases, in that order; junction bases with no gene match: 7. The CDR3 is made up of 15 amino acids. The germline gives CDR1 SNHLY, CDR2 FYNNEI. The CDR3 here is CASSVEGADTGELFF. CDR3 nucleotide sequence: TGTGCCAGCAGCGTTGAGGGGGCGGACACCGGGGAGCTGTTTTTT.

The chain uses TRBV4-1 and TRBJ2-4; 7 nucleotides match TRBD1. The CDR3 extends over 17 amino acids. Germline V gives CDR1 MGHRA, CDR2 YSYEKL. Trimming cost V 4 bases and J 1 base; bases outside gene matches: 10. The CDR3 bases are TGCGCCAGCAGCCCTCCCCCGGGACAGCGGGCCAAAAACATTCAGTACTTC. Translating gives CASSPPPGQRAKNIQYF.

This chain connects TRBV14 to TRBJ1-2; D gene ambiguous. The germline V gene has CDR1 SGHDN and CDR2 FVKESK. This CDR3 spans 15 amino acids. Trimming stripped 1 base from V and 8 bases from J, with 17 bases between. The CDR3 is CASSQVRQPGGGYTF. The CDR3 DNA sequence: TGTGCCAGCAGCCAAGTAAGGCAGCCGGGTGGCGGCTACACCTTC.

The CDR3 here is CASSFFGDYGYTF. Here the CDR3 DNA reads TGTGCCAGCAGCTTCTTCGGGGACTATGGCTACACCTTC. V is TRBV11-1 and J is TRBJ1-2; D gene ambiguous. The V gene lost 3 bases and the J gene lost 3 bases, with 8 bases spanning the gap. This CDR3 has 13 residues. Per the germline V gene, CDR1 is SGHAT and CDR2 is FQDESV (reference sequence).

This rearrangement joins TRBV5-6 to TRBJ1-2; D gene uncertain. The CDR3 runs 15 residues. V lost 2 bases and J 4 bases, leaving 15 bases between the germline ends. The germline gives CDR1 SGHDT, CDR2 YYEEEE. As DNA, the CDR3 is TGTGCCAGCAGCTTACTATCGGGTTCCACCTATGGCTACACCTTC. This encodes CASSLLSGSTYGYTF.

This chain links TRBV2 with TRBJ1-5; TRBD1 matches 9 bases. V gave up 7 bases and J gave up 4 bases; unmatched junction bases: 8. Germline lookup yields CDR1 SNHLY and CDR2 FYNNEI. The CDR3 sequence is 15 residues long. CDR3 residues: CASNGMGQGNQPQHF. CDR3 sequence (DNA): TGTGCCAGCAACGGTATGGGACAGGGAAATCAGCCCCAGCATTTT.

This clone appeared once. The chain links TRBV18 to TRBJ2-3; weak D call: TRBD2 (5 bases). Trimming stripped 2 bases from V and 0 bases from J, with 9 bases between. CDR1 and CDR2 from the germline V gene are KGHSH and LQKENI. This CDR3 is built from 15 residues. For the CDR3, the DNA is TGTGCCAGCTCACCAACTAGGGCTAGCACAGATACGCAGTATTTT. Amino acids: CASSPTRASTDTQYF.

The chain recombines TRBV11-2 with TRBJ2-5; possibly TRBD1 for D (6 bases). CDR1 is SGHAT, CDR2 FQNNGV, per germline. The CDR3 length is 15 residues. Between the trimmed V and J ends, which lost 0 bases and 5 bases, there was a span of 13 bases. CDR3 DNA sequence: TGTGCCAGCAGCTTAGAAATTGGGGGCGGGGAGACCCAGTACTTC. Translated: CASSLEIGGGETQYF.

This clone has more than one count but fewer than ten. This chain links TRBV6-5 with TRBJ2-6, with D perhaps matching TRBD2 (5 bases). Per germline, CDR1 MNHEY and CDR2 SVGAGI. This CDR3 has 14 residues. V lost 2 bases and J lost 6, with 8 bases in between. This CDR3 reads CASSYGLTANVLTF. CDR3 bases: TGTGCCAGCAGTTACGGACTTACGGCCAACGTCCTGACTTTC.

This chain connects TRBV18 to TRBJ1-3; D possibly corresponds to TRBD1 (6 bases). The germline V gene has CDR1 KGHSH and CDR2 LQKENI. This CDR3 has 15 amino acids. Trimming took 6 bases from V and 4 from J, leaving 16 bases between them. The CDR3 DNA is TGTGCCAGCTCCCCTTCAGGGGCTGGCGGAAACACCATATATTTT. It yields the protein CASSPSGAGGNTIYF.

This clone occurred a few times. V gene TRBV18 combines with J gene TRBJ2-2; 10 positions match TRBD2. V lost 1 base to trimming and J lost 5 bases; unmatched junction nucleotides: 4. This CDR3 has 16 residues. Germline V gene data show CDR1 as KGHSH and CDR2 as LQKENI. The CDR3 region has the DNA TGTGCCAGCTCACCACGGTCTAGCGGGAGAACCGGGGAGCTGTTTTTT. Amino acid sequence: CASSPRSSGRTGELFF.

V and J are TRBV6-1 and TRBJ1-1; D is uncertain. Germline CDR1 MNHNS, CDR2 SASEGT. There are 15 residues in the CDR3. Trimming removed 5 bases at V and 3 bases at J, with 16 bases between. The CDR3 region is CASSSRPRRDTEAFF. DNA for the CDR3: TGTGCCAGCAGTTCCCGACCCAGGCGGGACACTGAAGCTTTCTTT.

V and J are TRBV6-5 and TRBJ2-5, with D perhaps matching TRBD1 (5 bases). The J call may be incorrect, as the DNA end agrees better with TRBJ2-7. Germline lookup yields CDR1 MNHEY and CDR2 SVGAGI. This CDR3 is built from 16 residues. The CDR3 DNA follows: TGTGCCAGCAGTTACTCATCACGGGCAGGGTACTACGAGCAGTACTTC. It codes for CASSYSSRAGYYEQYF.

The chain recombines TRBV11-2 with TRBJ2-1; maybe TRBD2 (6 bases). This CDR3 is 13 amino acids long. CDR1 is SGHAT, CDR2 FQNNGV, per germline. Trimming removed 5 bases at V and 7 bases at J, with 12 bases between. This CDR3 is CASSADRGNEQFF. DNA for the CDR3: TGTGCCAGCAGCGCCGACCGGGGGAATGAGCAGTTCTTC.

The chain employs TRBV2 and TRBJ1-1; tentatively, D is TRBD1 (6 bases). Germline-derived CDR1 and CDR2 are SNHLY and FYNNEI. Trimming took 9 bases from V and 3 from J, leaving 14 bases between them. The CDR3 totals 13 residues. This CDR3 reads CASRTDIDTEAFF. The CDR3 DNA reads TGTGCCAGTCGGACAGATATCGACACTGAAGCTTTCTTT.

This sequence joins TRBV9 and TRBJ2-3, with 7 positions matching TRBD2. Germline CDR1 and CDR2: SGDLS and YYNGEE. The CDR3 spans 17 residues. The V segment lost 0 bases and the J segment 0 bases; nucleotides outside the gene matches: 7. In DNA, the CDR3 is TGTGCCAGCAGCGTAGAGAGGCTAGCGGTTAGCACAGATACGCAGTATTTT. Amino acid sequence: CASSVERLAVSTDTQYF.